This T cell receptor (beta chain) was identified in a study of cytomegalovirus exposure and HLA in healthy donors. Primers included in the PCR were 60 Vbeta and 13 Jbeta primers. The method was immunoSEQ multiplex PCR; TCRdb's version includes in-frame clones alone and lacks a portion of them. In the table there are 120,000 or so clones, 80% of which are singletons. The sample holds one count of this clone. V was clipped by 5 bases and J by 5 bases, with 18 bases between them. The CDR3 has 15 amino acids. Germline CDR1 is LNHDA and CDR2 is SQIVND (reference sequence). While unrecorded immune exposures were likely, the donors were nominally healthy when sampled.

This receptor was obtained from a man younger than 40 in good health and CMV-seropositive. Sample: PBMCs. V usage is TRBV19 and J usage is TRBJ2-5; maybe TRBD1 (6 bases). The CDR3 DNA reads TGTGCCAGTAGTCTCAACCGGGACACTTTGGAGACCCAGTACTTC. Translated: CASSLNRDTLETQYF.